Listed below are T cell receptor beta chains from one sample, sequenced in a study of T cells after posttransplantation cyclophosphamide. Some clones are missing from TCRdb's copy, which holds only in-frame ones; the method was immunoSEQ multiplex PCR. The sample contains about 5,700 clones, none of them singletons. Sequencing used PBMCs, obtained about 57 weeks after allogeneic stem cell transplant with posttransplant cyclophosphamide. Receptors were obtained from a male patient over 55 who received an allogeneic stem cell transplant from a related donor, was CMV-positive, and had acute GVHD only. Some T cells may have come from the graft donor. CDR3s include the opening cysteine and the closing phenylalanine or tryptophan. Fields, in order: clone size, V gene, J gene, D gene, CDR3 DNA, CDR3 protein. D genes are given only for firm matches. Expanded clones are given a class, and other clones once, few, many or no size at all.

many,TRBV5-1,TRBJ1-2,-,TGCGCCAGCAGCGGGGTAGGGGCCATCTCCCAAGAAGGCTACACCTTC,CASSGVGAISQEGYTF
-,TRBV7-9,TRBJ2-1,-,TGTGCCAGCAGCTTGGCTAGGCATTACAATGAGCAGTTCTTC,CASSLARHYNEQFF
many,TRBV28,TRBJ2-1,-,TGTGCCAGCAGTTTAAGGGGGTTCACAACCTCCTACAATGAGCAGTTCTTC,CASSLRGFTTSYNEQFF
many,TRBV7-2,TRBJ2-7,-,TGTGCCAGCAGCCGAGCCGGGTTTTTTGGCTCCTACGAGCAGTACTTC,CASSRAGFFGSYEQYF
few,TRBV7-8,TRBJ2-5,-,TGTGCCAGCAGCCCAACCGGGACTGGAGAGACCCAGTACTTC,CASSPTGTGETQYF
many,TRBV5-4,TRBJ2-3,TRBD2,TGTGCCAGCAGCTTACTAGCGCTAAGCACAGATACGCAGTATTTT,CASSLLALSTDTQYF
many,TRBV6-1,TRBJ1-1,-,TGTGCCAGCAGTGATTGGGCCTTAGCAGGGGCGCTTGGCACTGAAGCTTTCTTT,CASSDWALAGALGTEAFF
many,TRBV2,TRBJ1-3,-,TGTGCCAGCAGTGAAGAAACAGGGTATGGAAACACCATATATTTT,CASSEETGYGNTIYF
many,TRBV30,TRBJ1-1,-,TGTGCCTGGAGAATGATCTACGGCACTGAAGCTTTCTTT,CAWRMIYGTEAFF
-,TRBV28,TRBJ1-5,TRBD1,TGTGCCAGCAGTTTAGGCATCCGACAGGGTGGTCAGCCCCAGCATTTT,CASSLGIRQGGQPQHF
-,TRBV6-1,TRBJ2-2,-,TGTGCCAGCCGGGACGGGGAGCTGTTTTTT,CASRDGELFF
many,TRBV29-1,TRBJ2-1,TRBD1,TGCAGCGCCGGAACACCGGGACAGGGTGAATTCTTC,CSAGTPGQGEFF
many,TRBV28,TRBJ1-1,-,TGTGCCAGCAGTCTATCCACAGGATACACTGAAGCTTTCTTT,CASSLSTGYTEAFF
many,TRBV7-2,TRBJ2-5,-,TGTGCCAGCAGCTTAGATCCGGGTCCCCAAGAGACCCAGTACTTC,CASSLDPGPQETQYF
-,TRBV5-1,TRBJ1-5,-,TGCGCCAGCAGCTGCCTGGCGGGGGGGGATCAGCCCCAGCATTTT,CASSCLAGGDQPQHF
many,TRBV28,TRBJ2-7,-,TGTGCCAGCGGGCCTAGCAACTACGAGCAGTACTTC,CASGPSNYEQYF
medium-sized,TRBV7-6,TRBJ1-3,-,TGTGCCAGCAGCTTAGAACACGCAGGGGTAGTGGCTGGAAACACCATATATTTT,CASSLEHAGVVAGNTIYF
large,TRBV2,TRBJ2-3,TRBD2,TGTGCCAGCAGGAGGGGGACCGGGACTAGCGGAAGCACAGATACGCAGTATTTT,CASRRGTGTSGSTDTQYF
many,TRBV29-1,TRBJ2-4,-,TGCAGCGTTGAAGGCATACAGGGAAACATTCAGTACTTC,CSVEGIQGNIQYF
many,TRBV29-1,TRBJ2-5,TRBD2,TGCAGCGTTTTGACTAGCGGGATGAGGACAGAGACCCAGTACTTC,CSVLTSGMRTETQYF
many,TRBV9,TRBJ2-1,TRBD1,TGTGCCAGCAGCGGCGACAGGGGACACAATGAGCAGTTCTTC,CASSGDRGHNEQFF
many,TRBV10-2,TRBJ1-2,-,TGCGCCAGCCAAGGATGGACAGTCGCTAACTATGGCTACACCTTC,CASQGWTVANYGYTF
many,TRBV28,TRBJ1-3,TRBD1,TGTGCCAGCAGTTTAGGGACAGGGTCTGGAAACACCATATATTTT,CASSLGTGSGNTIYF
many,TRBV28,TRBJ1-5,-,TGTGCCAGCAGTTTAGGAGGCCTCAGTACCAATCAGCCCCAGCATTTT,CASSLGGLSTNQPQHF
many,TRBV6-7,TRBJ2-1,-,TGTGCCAGCAGTTACTCGAGAACGGCGGGGAACAGCTCCTACAATGAGCAGTTCTTC,CASSYSRTAGNSSYNEQFF
many,TRBV6-5,TRBJ1-1,TRBD1,TGTGCCAGCAGTTCATACAGGGGTTCAGCTTTCTTT,CASSSYRGSAFF
many,TRBV4-2,TRBJ2-2,TRBD2,TGTGCCAGCAGCCAACTACCCCGGGGCGGGGGAGGGCCGGGGGAGCTGTTTTTT,CASSQLPRGGGGPGELFF
many,TRBV7-2,TRBJ1-5,-,TGTGCCAGCAGCTTAGATAGGAGTGTTGGGTCCCAGCATTTT,CASSLDRSVGSQHF
many,TRBV9,TRBJ1-5,-,TGTGCCAGCAGCGTAGGGCAGGGGCAGGGGCAGCCCCAGCATTTT,CASSVGQGQGQPQHF
many,TRBV19,TRBJ2-1,TRBD2,TGTGCCAGTAGTCCCGGACTAGATGCCTACAATGAGCAGTTCTTC,CASSPGLDAYNEQFF
many,TRBV30,TRBJ1-2,TRBD1,TGTGCCTGGAACAGACAGGGTGATGGCTACACCTTC,CAWNRQGDGYTF
many,TRBV5-8,TRBJ2-1,-,TGTGCCAGCAGCTTTGAAGGGGTTGATGAGCAGTTCTTC,CASSFEGVDEQFF
many,TRBV7-2,TRBJ2-7,-,TGTGCCAGCAGCCCCTACTCAGGGTCGACCTACGAGCAGTACTTC,CASSPYSGSTYEQYF
many,TRBV11-2,TRBJ2-2,TRBD2,TGTGCCAGCAGCTGGACTAGCGGGACTAACACCGGGGAGCTGTTTTTT,CASSWTSGTNTGELFF
many,TRBV2,TRBJ2-1,TRBD1,TGTGCCAGCAGCACTGGACAGGGGGGGAGGAATGAGCAGTTCTTC,CASSTGQGGRNEQFF
many,TRBV5-4,TRBJ1-1,-,TGTGCCAGCAGCTTGGCGCAGGGCCGGAACACTGAAGCTTTCTTT,CASSLAQGRNTEAFF
medium-sized,TRBV7-9,TRBJ2-2,-,TGTGCCAGCAGCTTAGAGCCTTTACGTCTCGGGGAGCTGTTTTTT,CASSLEPLRLGELFF
many,TRBV2,TRBJ2-5,TRBD2,TGTGCCAGCAGTTGGACTAGCGGGGGAGGGGAGACCCAGTACTTC,CASSWTSGGGETQYF
-,TRBV2,TRBJ2-7,-,TGTGCCAGCAGTGAGGCCCGGGACACCCGTTACGAGCAGTACTTC,CASSEARDTRYEQYF
many,TRBV7-3,TRBJ1-1,TRBD1,TGTGCCAGCAGCTTACAACCACAGGGGGACACTGAAGCTTTCTTT,CASSLQPQGDTEAFF
many,TRBV6-1,TRBJ2-3,TRBD2,TGTGCCAGCAGTGTAGAGACTAGCGGCACAGATACGCAGTATTTT,CASSVETSGTDTQYF
many,TRBV6-5,TRBJ1-2,TRBD1,TGTGCCAGCAGTTCCGGGACAGTCTATGGCTACACCTTC,CASSSGTVYGYTF
many,TRBV28,TRBJ2-2,-,TGTGCCAGCAGTTTATGGGAGAACGGGGAGCTGTTTTTT,CASSLWENGELFF
many,TRBV9,TRBJ2-5,TRBD1,TGTGCCAGCAGCGTGGACAGGGGGTTAGAGACCCAGTACTTC,CASSVDRGLETQYF
many,TRBV4-1,TRBJ2-3,-,TGCGCCAGCAGCCCCCCAGGGGTGGGAGATACGCAGTATTTT,CASSPPGVGDTQYF
many,TRBV12-5,TRBJ1-5,TRBD1,TGTGCTAGTGGTTTGGACGGGACAGGGGGCCAGCCCCAGCATTTT,CASGLDGTGGQPQHF
many,TRBV11-2,TRBJ2-3,TRBD2,TGTGCCAGCAGCTTAGTAGGGCTAGCGGGGAGCACAGATACGCAGTATTTT,CASSLVGLAGSTDTQYF
many,TRBV7-3,TRBJ2-5,-,TGTGCCAGCAGCCTAAACAGGGTCGGGGAGACCCAGTACTTC,CASSLNRVGETQYF
many,TRBV18,TRBJ1-2,-,TGTGCCAGCTCACCACAGGCAGGGCAAGACTATGGCTACACCTTC,CASSPQAGQDYGYTF
few,TRBV6-1,TRBJ2-3,TRBD2,TGTGCCAGCCGGGCGGGGGGCCCAGATACGCAGTATTTT,CASRAGGPDTQYF
-,TRBV19,TRBJ2-1,TRBD2,TGTGCCAGTAGTTTAGGACTAGCGGGAAAAAACTCCTACAATGAGCAGTTCTTC,CASSLGLAGKNSYNEQFF
many,TRBV5-4,TRBJ2-6,-,TGTGCCAGCAGCGATTTAGCCCGATTAAGCTCTGGGGCCAACGTCCTGACTTTC,CASSDLARLSSGANVLTF
many,TRBV19,TRBJ1-1,-,TGTGCCAGTACCAATATTAGGAACACTGAAGCTTTCTTT,CASTNIRNTEAFF
many,TRBV28,TRBJ2-7,TRBD1,TGTGCCAGCAGTCCGATAGGGGACAGGGCATACGAGCAGTACTTC,CASSPIGDRAYEQYF
many,TRBV27,TRBJ2-7,-,TGTGCCAGCCGTGACAGGTCAACCTCCCATCTGCCTTCCTTC,CASRDRSTSHLPSF